The T cell receptor (beta chain) under discussion was sequenced for a study of T cell responses to AZD1222 COVID-19 vaccine. Here immunoSEQ multiplex PCR was the method, and the copy in TCRdb shows in-frame clones only, minus some. The repertoire holds some 96,000 clones, with about nine tenths as singletons. V lost 5 bases and J lost 1, with 19 bases in between. The CDR3 is 17 amino acids. Germline V lookup: CDR1 SGHVS, CDR2 FNYEAQ. V gene TRBV7-6 combines with J gene TRBJ2-3; D unresolved. This sequence was found in an adult who received the AZD1222 COVID-19 vaccine. This specimen consisted of peripheral blood, obtained 28 days after the second AZD1222 dose. CDR3 loop: CASSPETIGLGTDTQYF. In DNA form, the CDR3 reads TGTGCCAGCAGCCCTGAGACGATCGGATTGGGCACAGATACGCAGTATTTT.